The 11 T cell receptor beta chains below all came from one sample that was sequenced in a study of neurological immune-mediated disorders. TCRdb itself ran the 5' RACE reads through MiXCR, one entry per CDR3 protein. Among 65,000 to 90,000 distinct CDR3 sequences listed, approximately 5% were seen once. The sample consisted of PBMCs. The source of these receptors is a woman aged 30 to 39 with multiple sclerosis.

This clonotype occurred many times. CDR3: CASSLSGSVYEQYF. The CDR3 nucleotides read TGTGCCAGCAGCTTGAGCGGGAGCGTATACGAGCAGTACTTC. The rearrangement links TRBV5-6 to TRBJ2-7, with TRBD2 matching over 8 bases. The CDR3 sequence is 14 residues long. J lost 4 bases, V lost 1 base, and 4 bases had no gene match. Germline CDR1 SGHDT, CDR2 YYEEEE. Supplemented by reference TRBV5-6 and TRBJ2-7, the full variable domain reads DAGVTQSPTHLIKTRGQQVTLRCSPKSGHDTVSWYQQALGQGPQFIFQYYEEEERQRGNFPDRFSGHQFPNYSSELNVNALLLGDSALYLCASSLSGSVYEQYFGPGTRLTVT.

This clonotype has at least ten counts. The chain employs TRBV7-9 and TRBJ2-1; tentative D call: TRBD1 (7 bases). V lost 3 bases and J 7 bases, leaving 13 bases between the germline ends. Per germline, CDR1 SEHNR and CDR2 FQNEAQ (reference sequence). There are 14 residues in the CDR3. In DNA, the CDR3 is TGTGCCAGCAGCTTCCCAGGGGGGCAAAATGAGCAGTTCTTC. It yields the protein CASSFPGGQNEQFF.

This clonotype was seen ten or more times. This rearrangement joins TRBV15 to TRBJ2-5, with 10 bases matching TRBD2. Germline-derived CDR1 and CDR2 are LNHNV and YYDKDF (reference sequence). The CDR3 covers 16 residues. V dropped 6 bases and J dropped 5; count of bases not matched to a gene: 12. This CDR3 is CATRKSGRDPMETQYF. CDR3 nucleotides: TGTGCCACCAGGAAAAGCGGGAGGGACCCAATGGAGACCCAGTACTTC. The variable domain in full, completed from reference TRBV15 and TRBJ2-5, reads DAMVIQNPRYQVTQFGKPVTLSCSQTLNHNVMYWYQQKSSQAPKLLFHYYDKDFNNEADTPDNFQSRRPNTSFCFLDIRSPGLGDTAMYLCATRKSGRDPMETQYFGPGTRLLVL.

At least ten counts were recorded for this clonotype. The chain uses TRBV3-1 and TRBJ1-3, with 8 bases fitting TRBD1. The CDR3 length is 15 residues. Losses at the gene ends were 4 bases for V and 4 bases for J; bases not matched to a gene: 6. Germline-derived CDR1 and CDR2 are LGHDT and YNNKEL (reference sequence). CDR3 region: CASSLRQGNGNTIYF. The DNA of the CDR3 is TGTGCCAGCAGCCTCCGACAGGGGAACGGAAACACCATATATTTT.

Turning to this clonotype: A much larger clonotype is one base distant, so this may be a read error. V is TRBV5-1 and J is TRBJ2-1; a possible D gene is TRBD2 (5 bases). CDR3 length: 12 residues. Germline-derived CDR1 and CDR2 are SGHRS and YFSETQ. Trimming took off 2 bases at V and 14 bases at J, with 14 bases between the two ends. CDR3 in amino acids: CASSFPGKEEFF. CDR3 bases: TGCGCCAGCAGCTTCCCGGGAAAGGAGGAGTTCTTC.

This clonotype was found a few times. V and J are TRBV6-1 and TRBJ1-5; weak D call: TRBD1 (5 bases). The CDR3 loop spans 16 amino acids. Trimming shortened V by 5 bases and J by 0 bases, and 14 bases separated the two germline ends. Germline V gene data show CDR1 as MNHNS and CDR2 as SASEGT. The CDR3 nucleotides read TGTGCCAGCAGTACCACGTTAGGGGATAGCAATCAGCCCCAGCATTTT. Residues: CASSTTLGDSNQPQHF.

In its sample, this clonotype was seen many times. This rearrangement joins TRBV7-7 to TRBJ2-1, with 8 bases lining up with TRBD1. There are 14 residues in the CDR3. J lost 7 bases, V lost 5 bases, and 7 bases had no gene match. CDR1 is SSHAT and CDR2 is FNYEAQ in the germline V gene (reference sequence). The DNA for the CDR3 is TGTGCCAGCAGCCCCAGGGGGCAGGGGAATGAGCAGTTCTTC. This codes for CASSPRGQGNEQFF.

This clonotype was seen a few times. The chain couples TRBV14 to TRBJ2-5; 11 bases align to TRBD1. This CDR3 comprises 16 residues. V shed 4 bases and J 1 base; nucleotides not matched to a gene: 5. Germline CDR1 is SGHDN and CDR2 is FVKESK. The CDR3 coding sequence is TGTGCCAGCAGCCTCAGGACAGGGGGCCCCCAAGAGACCCAGTACTTC. Protein sequence: CASSLRTGGPQETQYF.

In its sample, this clonotype was seen many times. The V call is TRBV18, the J call TRBJ1-2; D unclear. V was pared by 0 bases and J by 4 bases, with 3 bases between. CDR3 size: 12 residues. The germline CDR1 and CDR2 sequences are KGHSH and LQKENI. Here the CDR3 DNA reads TGTGCCAGCTCACCACCGGTCTATGGCTACACCTTC. It encodes CASSPPVYGYTF.

In this sample, this clonotype turned up many times. V is TRBV29-1 and J is TRBJ2-1, with D unresolved. This CDR3 has 11 residues. Germline CDR1 is SQVTM and CDR2 is ANQGSEA. The germline V and J ends were trimmed by 6 bases and 3 bases, with 6 bases remaining between them. This CDR3 is CSVTYYNEQFF. CDR3 DNA sequence: TGCAGCGTCACCTACTACAATGAGCAGTTCTTC.

This clonotype has a count of ten or more. V and J are TRBV5-1 and TRBJ2-1; TRBD2 agrees at 16 bases. This CDR3 spans 17 amino acids. CDR1 and CDR2 from the germline V gene are SGHRS and YFSETQ. V dropped 4 bases and J dropped 9; count of bases not matched to a gene: 10. CDR3 in amino acids: CASSLWGTSGRAAEQFF. CDR3 nucleotides: TGCGCCAGCAGCCTTTGGGGGACTAGCGGGAGGGCCGCTGAGCAGTTCTTC.